What follows is one T cell receptor (beta chain) and its context. PCR used 60 Vbeta primers and 13 Jbeta primers. Sequenced by immunoSEQ multiplex PCR; TCRdb stores in-frame clones only, minus some. The table lists about 78,000 clones, around 70% of them singletons. This sample was taken from a study of cytomegalovirus exposure and HLA in healthy donors. The CDR3 is 14 amino acids. J was trimmed by 3 bases and V by 4 bases; bases with no gene match: 4. CDR1 and CDR2 (germline): LGHNA, YSLEER. This chain connects TRBV4-3 to TRBJ1-2, with 8 bases lining up with TRBD1. This clonotype originated in a woman between 40 and 50 years old in good health and CMV-seropositive. Sequencing was carried out using PBMCs. The DNA of the CDR3 is TGCGCCAGCAGCCCTCGACAGGGGTACTATGGCTACACCTTC. Translated, it gives CASSPRQGYYGYTF.